Sequencing of this T cell receptor (beta chain) was carried out in a study of Tregs in tolerant kidney transplant recipients. The V end lost 6 bases, the J end lost 8 bases, and 19 bases lay between the germline ends. Germline lookup yields CDR1 KGHSH and CDR2 LQKENI. This CDR3 has 15 residues. Using immunoSEQ multiplex PCR, the repertoire was profiled, and TCRdb retains in-frame clones only, with some absent. The sample shows fewer than 150,000 clones, about 91% of them seen only once. This TCR was recovered from a human donor in good health. The sample consisted of CD4+ T cells from blood. The chain is built from TRBV18 and TRBJ1-4, with a possible D match to TRBD1 (6 bases). The CDR3 region is CASSPHRDPGEKLFF. CDR3 bases: TGTGCCAGCTCTCCCCACAGGGACCCGGGGGAAAAACTGTTTTTT.